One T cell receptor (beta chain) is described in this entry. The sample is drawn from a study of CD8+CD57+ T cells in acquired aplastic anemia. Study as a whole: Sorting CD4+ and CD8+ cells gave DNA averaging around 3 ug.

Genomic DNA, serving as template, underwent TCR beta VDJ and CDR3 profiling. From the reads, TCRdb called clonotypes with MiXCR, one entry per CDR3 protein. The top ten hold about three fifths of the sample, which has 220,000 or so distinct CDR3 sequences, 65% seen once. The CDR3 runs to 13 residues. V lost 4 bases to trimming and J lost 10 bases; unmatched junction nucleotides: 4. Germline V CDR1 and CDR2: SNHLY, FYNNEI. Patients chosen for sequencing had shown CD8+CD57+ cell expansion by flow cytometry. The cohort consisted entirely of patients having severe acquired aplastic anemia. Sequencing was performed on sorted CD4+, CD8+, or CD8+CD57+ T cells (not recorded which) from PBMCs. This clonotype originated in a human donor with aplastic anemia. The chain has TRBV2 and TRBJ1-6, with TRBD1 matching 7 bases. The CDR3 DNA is TGTGCCAGCAGTGGACAGGGTCGGTCACCCCTCCACTTT. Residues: CASSGQGRSPLHF. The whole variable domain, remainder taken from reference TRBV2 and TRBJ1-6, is EPEVTQTPSHQVTQMGQEVILRCVPISNHLYFYWYRQILGQKVEFLVSFYNNEISEKSEIFDDQFSVERPDGSNFTLKIRSTKLEDSAMYFCASSGQGRSPLHFGNGTRLTVT.